The present entry profiles one T cell receptor beta chain with its context. The target of this receptor is not known. Base qualities are not at hand, and no much larger clone is one base apart. TCRbeta CDR3 regions were amplified from genomic DNA using the immunoSEQ Assay, a bias-controlled multiplex PCR. Per the authors' processing: The number of nucleated cells in each sample was estimated from the amplification of reference gene primers within the assay. Sequence reads were collapsed and filtered to measure the absolute abundance of every unique TCRbeta CDR3 rearrangement. Productive Simpson clonality was computed per sample as the square root of Simpson's diversity index over productive rearrangements. What TCRdb holds here is the immuneACCESS table cut down to in-frame rearrangements. Part of the clones is not present; checked against another copy, under half of the missing clones reflect an unresolved V gene, and the others are unexplained. That table is the source of V, J and clone size, and D and trimming were worked out from the DNA. This sample holds about 140,000 clones; approximately 88% were observed only once. The top ten clonotypes cover over 1.5% of the sample.

This entry belongs to a study of blood T cell repertoires in COVID-19 (dated by TCRdb to 2018 to 2021). A note on the overall study: The collaborator samples originated in the United States, Italy and Spain and spanned the acute and convalescent phases of COVID-19. The repertoires were made available in a free public database intended to serve as a resource for research on the immune response to SARS-CoV-2. Where available, HLA class I and class II types were obtained from metadata supplied by the sample provider rather than from assay-based typing. The prospective study material was composed of cDNA or gDNA derived from T cells, B-cell-depleted T cells, or PBMCs. Samples came from the ongoing ImmuneRACE study (first 160 participants) plus 1,254 subjects from 6 global collaborators. The dataset comprised deeply sampled blood TCRbeta repertoires from subjects exposed to, actively infected with, or recovered from COVID-19. The sample metadata nearly always contained a de-identified subject ID, COVID-19 status, age in years and sex.

The germline V gene (reference sequence) gives CDR1 as DFQATT and CDR2 as SNEGSKA. Measured from the cysteine to the phenylalanine, the CDR3 is 16 residues long. Just the 48-base CDR3 DNA is kept, in frame starting at base 1. The germline V and J ends show losses of 3 bases and 8 bases respectively, and no gene match explains 11 bases of the junction. Each collaborating institution followed its own protocols to collect whole blood in K2EDTA tubes. For TCRbeta analysis, collaborators shipped samples in one of three forms: frozen whole blood, isolated PBMCs, or DNA extracted from either of those sample types. Beyond this particular receptor, the publication reports: The quantity of clinical and demographic metadata differed by source and by participant and was supplied without curation.

The sample comprised peripheral blood. This sequence originates from a man aged 65 to 85 with acute or convalescent COVID-19. The sequence joins TRBV20-1 to TRBJ2-1, and TRBD2 matches 12 of the central bases. The DNA sequence is given as TGCAGTGCTAGTGATCTACTAGCGGGAGGTTTCGATGAGCAGTTCTTC. Its amino acids are CSASDLLAGGFDEQFF.